This passage covers 14 T cell receptor beta chains from one sample sequenced in a study of blood T cell repertoires in COVID-19. The protocol was immunoSEQ multiplex PCR, while the TCRdb copy is restricted to in-frame clones and leaves out a portion. The sample yields about 260,000 clones, 86% seen once. Material for sequencing was peripheral blood. The origin of the receptors is a man aged 35 to 55 who had recovered from COVID-19.

The chain recombines TRBV19 with TRBJ1-1; tentatively, D is TRBD1 (5 bases). V was shortened by 7 bases and J by 4 bases, with 13 bases between the two germline ends. From germline, CDR1 is LNHDA and CDR2 SQIVND (reference sequence). CDR3 length: 13 residues. The CDR3 DNA is TGTGCCAGTAATAGCCAGGGATTCACTGAAGCTTTCTTT. This gives the protein CASNSQGFTEAFF.

The chain uses TRBV7-2 and TRBJ2-7; 8 bases align to TRBD1. Germline CDR1 and CDR2: SGHTA and FQGNSA. The V segment lost 2 bases and the J segment 4 bases; nucleotides outside the gene matches: 10. CDR3 length equals 16 residues. The CDR3 loop is CASSLSVGTGRYEQYF. CDR3 coding DNA: TGTGCCAGCAGCTTAAGCGTCGGGACAGGCAGATACGAGCAGTACTTC.

This sequence joins TRBV7-9 and TRBJ2-7, with 8 bases matching TRBD1. Trimming cost V 4 bases and J 7 bases; bases outside gene matches: 9. Per germline, CDR1 SEHNR and CDR2 FQNEAQ (reference sequence). There are 14 residues in the CDR3. CDR3 sequence reads: CASSSLSRGLEQYF. CDR3 bases: TGTGCCAGCAGCTCCCTTAGCAGGGGGCTAGAGCAGTACTTC.

The chain couples TRBV7-3 to TRBJ2-2; D possibly corresponds to TRBD2 (6 bases). The V end was cut by 5 bases, the J end by 1 base, with 8 bases between. Per germline, CDR1 SGHTA and CDR2 FQGTGA. The CDR3 contains 14 residues. CDR3: CASSGTGNTGELFF. In DNA form, the CDR3 reads TGTGCCAGCAGCGGGACTGGGAACACCGGGGAGCTGTTTTTT.

This rearrangement joins TRBV7-2 to TRBJ1-5; D is undetermined. The CDR3 loop spans 14 amino acids. The V end lost 3 bases, the J end lost 1 base, and 7 bases lay between the germline ends. CDR1 and CDR2 from the germline V gene are SGHTA and FQGNSA. The CDR3, as DNA: TGTGCCAGCAGCTTGCTACGAAGCAATCAGCCCCAGCATTTT. Translating it yields CASSLLRSNQPQHF.

The rearrangement uses TRBV14 and TRBJ2-1, with no clear D. Germline V gene lookup returns CDR1 SGHDN and CDR2 FVKESK. The CDR3 loop spans 13 amino acids. Trimming left V 3 bases short and J 15 bases short, with 18 bases between. The CDR3 DNA sequence: TGTGCCAGCAGCCAGTTTTTCCTTGCAGAGGCGTTCTTC. Translating it yields CASSQFFLAEAFF.

This chain links TRBV5-4 with TRBJ2-3; possible D gene TRBD2, 6 bases. The germline CDR1 and CDR2 sequences are SGHNT and YYREEE (reference sequence). The length of the CDR3 is 15 residues. V gave up 4 bases and J gave up 6 bases, with 18 bases separating them. Written as DNA, the CDR3 is TGTGCCAGCAGCCGCCGGGGGAGCCGTTTCGATACGCAGTATTTT. Its protein product is CASSRRGSRFDTQYF.

The J gene is TRBJ2-3, the V gene TRBV19, with D possibly TRBD1 on 5 matching bases. The ends were cut back, 4 bases at V and 3 bases at J, with 17 bases in the middle. The CDR3 runs 16 residues. Germline values: CDR1 LNHDA, CDR2 SQIVND (reference sequence). The CDR3 is CASSTSTGFRTDTQYF. The CDR3 DNA follows: TGTGCCAGTAGTACTTCTACAGGTTTTAGAACAGATACGCAGTATTTT.

The table lists this clone with many counts. The rearrangement uses TRBV27 and TRBJ1-2, with 8 bases matching TRBD1. This CDR3 contains 14 residues. V trimming: 5 bases; J trimming: 6 bases; junction bases outside the gene matches: 8. Germline V gene data show CDR1 as MNHEY and CDR2 as SMNVEV (reference sequence). The CDR3 loop is CASSPTGVKNGYTF. CDR3 coding DNA: TGTGCCAGCAGTCCGACAGGGGTAAAGAATGGCTACACCTTC.

The chain links TRBV4-1 to TRBJ2-1; TRBD2 aligns across 7 bases. Germline V gives CDR1 MGHRA, CDR2 YSYEKL. The CDR3 length is 17 residues. J lost 8 bases, V lost 4 bases, and 17 bases had no gene match. CDR3 loop: CASSRPPGEGGPYEQFF. Here the CDR3 DNA reads TGCGCCAGCAGCCGCCCCCCGGGTGAGGGAGGGCCTTATGAGCAGTTCTTC.

V usage is TRBV19 and J usage is TRBJ2-3; possible D gene TRBD2, 6 bases. CDR1 is LNHDA, CDR2 SQIVND, per germline (reference sequence). V was trimmed by 5 bases and J by 0 bases, leaving 12 bases between them. CDR3 length: 15 amino acids. CDR3 coding DNA: TGTGCCAGTAGTCCCTTCCTAGCGAGCACAGATACGCAGTATTTT. It yields the protein CASSPFLASTDTQYF. Together with reference TRBV19 and TRBJ2-3, the CDR3 gives the full variable domain: DGGITQSPKYLFRKEGQNVTLSCEQNLNHDAMYWYRQDPGQGLRLIYYSQIVNDFQKGDIAEGYSVSREKKESFPLTVTSAQKNPTAFYLCASSPFLASTDTQYFGPGTRLTVL.

The chain uses TRBV5-1 and TRBJ2-1, with TRBD1 matching over 8 bases. CDR1 is SGHRS and CDR2 is YFSETQ in the germline V gene. Losses at the gene ends were 4 bases for V and 7 bases for J; bases not matched to a gene: 10. The CDR3 consists of 15 residues. The CDR3 sequence is CASSPWTGKGNEQFF. Written as DNA, the CDR3 is TGCGCCAGCAGCCCGTGGACAGGGAAAGGGAATGAGCAGTTCTTC.

The chain recombines TRBV13 with TRBJ2-7; 8 bases line up with TRBD2. The junction had 16 bases not matched to a gene; V was cut back by 1 base and J by 2 bases. The CDR3 totals 19 residues. The germline V gene has CDR1 PRHDT and CDR2 FYEKMQ (reference sequence). The CDR3 sequence is CASSLEQVEAGETPYEQYF. For the CDR3, the DNA is TGTGCCAGCAGCTTAGAACAGGTCGAAGCGGGGGAGACGCCCTACGAGCAGTACTTC.

Only one count was recorded for this clone. The chain links TRBV5-5 to TRBJ1-1; D remains unclear. The CDR3 has 15 residues. V lost 2 bases and J 0 bases, leaving 11 bases between the germline ends. In germline, CDR1 is SGHKS, CDR2 YYEKEE (reference sequence). CDR3 in DNA: TGTGCCAGCAGCTTTTCCCCGGTCCTGAACACTGAAGCTTTCTTT. This sequence encodes CASSFSPVLNTEAFF.